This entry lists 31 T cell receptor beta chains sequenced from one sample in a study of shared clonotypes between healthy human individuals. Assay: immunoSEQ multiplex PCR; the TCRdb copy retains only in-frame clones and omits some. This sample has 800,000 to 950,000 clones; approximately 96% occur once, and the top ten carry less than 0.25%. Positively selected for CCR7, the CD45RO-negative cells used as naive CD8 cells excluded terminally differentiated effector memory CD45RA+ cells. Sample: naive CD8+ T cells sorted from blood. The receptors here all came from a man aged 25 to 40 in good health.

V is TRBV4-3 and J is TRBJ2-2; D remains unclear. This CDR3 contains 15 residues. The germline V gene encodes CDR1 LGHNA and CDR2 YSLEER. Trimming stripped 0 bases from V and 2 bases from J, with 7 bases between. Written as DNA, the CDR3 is TGCGCCAGCAGCCAAGATTTTAGTAACACCGGGGAGCTGTTTTTT. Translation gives CASSQDFSNTGELFF.

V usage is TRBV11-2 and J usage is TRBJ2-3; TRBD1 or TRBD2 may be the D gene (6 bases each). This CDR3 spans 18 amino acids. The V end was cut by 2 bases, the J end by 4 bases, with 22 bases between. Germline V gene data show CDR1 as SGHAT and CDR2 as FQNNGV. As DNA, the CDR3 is TGTGCCAGCAGCTTAACCAAGTGGAACAGGGAGGTTCCAGATACGCAGTATTTT. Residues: CASSLTKWNREVPDTQYF.

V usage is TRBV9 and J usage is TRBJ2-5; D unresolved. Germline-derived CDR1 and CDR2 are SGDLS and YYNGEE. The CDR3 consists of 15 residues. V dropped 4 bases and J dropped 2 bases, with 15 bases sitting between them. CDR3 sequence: CASSPRQVRQETQYF. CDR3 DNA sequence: TGTGCCAGCAGCCCTCGGCAGGTTCGGCAAGAGACCCAGTACTTC.

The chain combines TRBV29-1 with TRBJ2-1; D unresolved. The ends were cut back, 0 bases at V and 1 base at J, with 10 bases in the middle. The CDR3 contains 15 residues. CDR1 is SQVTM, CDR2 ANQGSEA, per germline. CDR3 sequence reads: CSVEDILESYNEQFF. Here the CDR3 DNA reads TGCAGCGTTGAAGATATCCTAGAATCCTACAATGAGCAGTTCTTC.

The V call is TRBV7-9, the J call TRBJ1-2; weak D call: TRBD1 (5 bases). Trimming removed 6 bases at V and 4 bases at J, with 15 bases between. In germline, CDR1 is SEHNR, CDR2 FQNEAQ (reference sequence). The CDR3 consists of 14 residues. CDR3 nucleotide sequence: TGTGCCAGCAGACCAGGGACGGTCGGCTATGGCTACACCTTC. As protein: CASRPGTVGYGYTF. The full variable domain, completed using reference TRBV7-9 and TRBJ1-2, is DTGVSQNPRHKITKRGQNVTFRCDPISEHNRLYWYRQTLGQGPEFLTYFQNEAQLEKSRLLSDRFSAERPKGSFSTLEIQRTEQGDSAMYLCASRPGTVGYGYTFGSGTRLTVV.

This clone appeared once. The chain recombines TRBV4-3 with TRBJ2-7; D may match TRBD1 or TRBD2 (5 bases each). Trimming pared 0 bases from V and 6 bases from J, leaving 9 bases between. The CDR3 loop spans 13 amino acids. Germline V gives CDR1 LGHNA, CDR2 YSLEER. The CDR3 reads CASSQDSGTEQYF. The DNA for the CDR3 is TGCGCCAGCAGCCAAGATTCCGGGACCGAGCAGTACTTC.

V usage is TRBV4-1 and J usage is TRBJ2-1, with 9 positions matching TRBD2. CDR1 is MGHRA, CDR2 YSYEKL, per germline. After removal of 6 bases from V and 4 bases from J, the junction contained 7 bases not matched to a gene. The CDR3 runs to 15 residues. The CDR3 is CASSTSSGNYNEQFF. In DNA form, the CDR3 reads TGCGCCAGCAGTACGTCTAGCGGGAATTACAATGAGCAGTTCTTC.

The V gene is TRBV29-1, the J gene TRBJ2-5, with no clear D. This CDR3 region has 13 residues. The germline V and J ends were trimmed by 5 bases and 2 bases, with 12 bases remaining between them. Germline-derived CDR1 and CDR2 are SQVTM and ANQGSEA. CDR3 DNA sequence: TGCAGCGTTTGCGGTAGTCGTCAAGAGACCCAGTACTTC. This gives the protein CSVCGSRQETQYF.

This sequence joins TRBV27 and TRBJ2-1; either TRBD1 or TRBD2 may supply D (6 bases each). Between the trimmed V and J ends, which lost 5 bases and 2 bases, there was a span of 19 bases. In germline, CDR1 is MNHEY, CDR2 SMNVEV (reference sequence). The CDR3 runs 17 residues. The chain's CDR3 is CASSQLLRGLTYNEQFF. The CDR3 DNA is TGTGCCAGCAGTCAACTCCTTCGGGGGCTGACCTACAATGAGCAGTTCTTC.

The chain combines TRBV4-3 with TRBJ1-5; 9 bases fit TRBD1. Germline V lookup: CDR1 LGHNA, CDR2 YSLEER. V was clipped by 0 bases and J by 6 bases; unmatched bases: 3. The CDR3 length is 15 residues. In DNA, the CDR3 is TGCGCCAGCAGCCAAGACTGGACAGGGGCTCAGCCCCAGCATTTT. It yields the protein CASSQDWTGAQPQHF.

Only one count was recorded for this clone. The CDR3 DNA follows: TGTGCCAGCAGCCCCGGGACAGGGGGCGCCGGGGAGCAGTACTTC. It encodes CASSPGTGGAGEQYF. The chain couples TRBV7-9 to TRBJ2-7; TRBD1 agrees at 12 bases. The trim removed 5 bases at V and 7 bases at J, leaving 9 bases unmatched. The CDR3 loop spans 15 amino acids. Germline V gene data show CDR1 as SEHNR and CDR2 as FQNEAQ (reference sequence).

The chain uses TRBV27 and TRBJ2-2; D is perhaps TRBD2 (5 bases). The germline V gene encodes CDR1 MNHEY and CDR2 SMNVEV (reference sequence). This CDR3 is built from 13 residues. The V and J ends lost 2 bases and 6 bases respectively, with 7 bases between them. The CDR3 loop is CASSLARAGELFF. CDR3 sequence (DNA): TGTGCCAGCAGTTTAGCGAGGGCCGGGGAGCTGTTTTTT.

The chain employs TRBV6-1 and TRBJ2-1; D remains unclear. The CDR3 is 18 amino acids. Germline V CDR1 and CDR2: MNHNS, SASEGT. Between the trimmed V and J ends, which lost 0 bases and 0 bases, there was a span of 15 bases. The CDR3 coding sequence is TGTGCCAGCAGTGAAGCGGGGTGGGCAGGTGGCTCCTACAATGAGCAGTTCTTC. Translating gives CASSEAGWAGGSYNEQFF.

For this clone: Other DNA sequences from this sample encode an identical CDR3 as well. Here the CDR3 reads CASSLTANTEAFF. The CDR3 DNA sequence: TGTGCCAGCAGTTTGACAGCGAACACTGAAGCTTTCTTT. The chain carries TRBV27 and TRBJ1-1; D is perhaps TRBD1 (5 bases). From germline, CDR1 is MNHEY and CDR2 SMNVEV (reference sequence). Trimming removed 3 bases from V and 1 base from J, with 6 bases in between. The CDR3 length is 13 residues.

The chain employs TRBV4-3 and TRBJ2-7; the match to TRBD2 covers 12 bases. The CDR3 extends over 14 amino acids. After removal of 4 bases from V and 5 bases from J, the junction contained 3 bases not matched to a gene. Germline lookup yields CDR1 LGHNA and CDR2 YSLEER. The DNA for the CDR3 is TGCGCCAGCAGCCGTAGACTAGCGGGAGACGAGCAGTACTTC. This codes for CASSRRLAGDEQYF.

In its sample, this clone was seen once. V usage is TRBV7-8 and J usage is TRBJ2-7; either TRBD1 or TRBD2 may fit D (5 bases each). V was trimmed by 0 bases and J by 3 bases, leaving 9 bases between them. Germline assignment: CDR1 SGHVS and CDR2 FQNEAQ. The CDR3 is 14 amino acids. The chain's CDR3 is CASSLAGVLYEQYF. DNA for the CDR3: TGTGCCAGCAGCTTAGCGGGGGTCCTCTACGAGCAGTACTTC.

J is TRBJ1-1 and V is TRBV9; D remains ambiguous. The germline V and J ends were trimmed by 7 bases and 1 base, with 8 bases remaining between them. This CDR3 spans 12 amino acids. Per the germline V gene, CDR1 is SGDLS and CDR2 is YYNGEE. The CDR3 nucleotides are TGTGCCAGCGGGGAAACGAACACTGAAGCTTTCTTT. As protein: CASGETNTEAFF.

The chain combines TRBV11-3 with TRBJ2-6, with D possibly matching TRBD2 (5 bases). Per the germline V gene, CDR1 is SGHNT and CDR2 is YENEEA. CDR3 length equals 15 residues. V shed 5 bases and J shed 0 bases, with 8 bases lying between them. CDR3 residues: CASSPRDSGANVLTF. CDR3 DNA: TGTGCCAGCAGCCCCCGGGACTCTGGGGCCAACGTCCTGACTTTC.

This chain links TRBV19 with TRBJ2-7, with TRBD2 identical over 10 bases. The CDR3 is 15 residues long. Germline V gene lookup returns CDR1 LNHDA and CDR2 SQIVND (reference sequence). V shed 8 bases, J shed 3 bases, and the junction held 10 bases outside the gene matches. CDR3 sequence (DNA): TGTGCCAGTGCCTCTAGCGGGAGCGTTGTCTACGAGCAGTACTTC. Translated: CASASSGSVVYEQYF.

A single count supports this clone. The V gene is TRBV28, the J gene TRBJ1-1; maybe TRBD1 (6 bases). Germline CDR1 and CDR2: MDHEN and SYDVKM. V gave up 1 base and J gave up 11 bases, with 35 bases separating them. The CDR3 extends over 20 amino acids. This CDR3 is CASSLFDRALVEGSEGVAFF. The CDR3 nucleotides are TGTGCCAGCAGTTTATTTGACCGGGCTTTAGTTGAAGGCAGCGAGGGGGTGGCTTTCTTT. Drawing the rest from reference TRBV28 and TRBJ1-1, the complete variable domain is DVKVTQSSRYLVKRTGEKVFLECVQDMDHENMFWYRQDPGLGLRLIYFSYDVKMKEKGDIPEGYSVSREKKERFSLILESASTNQTSMYLCASSLFDRALVEGSEGVAFFGQGTRLTVV.

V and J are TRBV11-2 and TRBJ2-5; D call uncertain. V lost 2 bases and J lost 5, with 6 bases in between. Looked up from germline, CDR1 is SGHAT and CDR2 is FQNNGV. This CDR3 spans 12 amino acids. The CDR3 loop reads CASSLHGETQYF. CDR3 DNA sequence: TGTGCCAGCAGCTTACATGGGGAGACCCAGTACTTC.

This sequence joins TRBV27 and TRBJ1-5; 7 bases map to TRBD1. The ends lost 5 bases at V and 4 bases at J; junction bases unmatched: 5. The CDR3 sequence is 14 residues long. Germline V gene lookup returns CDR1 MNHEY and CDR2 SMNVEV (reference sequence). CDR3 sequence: CASSIRDRNQPQHF. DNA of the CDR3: TGTGCCAGCAGTATCCGGGACAGAAATCAGCCCCAGCATTTT.

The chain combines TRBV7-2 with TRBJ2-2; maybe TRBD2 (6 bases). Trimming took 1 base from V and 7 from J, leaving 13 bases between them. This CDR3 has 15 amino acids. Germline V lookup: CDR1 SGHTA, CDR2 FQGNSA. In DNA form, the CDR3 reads TGTGCCAGCAGCTTAGGGCTAGCCGGGGGCGGGGAGCTGTTTTTT. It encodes CASSLGLAGGGELFF.

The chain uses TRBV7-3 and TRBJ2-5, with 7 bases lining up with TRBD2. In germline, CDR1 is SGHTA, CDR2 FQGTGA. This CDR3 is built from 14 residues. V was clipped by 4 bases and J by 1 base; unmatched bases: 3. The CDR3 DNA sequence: TGTGCCAGCAGCTATGGGGGGGTCCAAGAGACCCAGTACTTC. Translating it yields CASSYGGVQETQYF.

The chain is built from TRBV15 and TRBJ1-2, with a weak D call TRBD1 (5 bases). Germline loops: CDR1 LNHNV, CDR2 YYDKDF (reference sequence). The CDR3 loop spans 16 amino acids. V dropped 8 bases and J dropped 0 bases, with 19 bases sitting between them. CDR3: CATSQMGVFANYGYTF. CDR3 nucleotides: TGTGCCACCTCGCAAATGGGGGTTTTCGCTAACTATGGCTACACCTTC. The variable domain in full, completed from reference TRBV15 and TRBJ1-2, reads DAMVIQNPRYQVTQFGKPVTLSCSQTLNHNVMYWYQQKSSQAPKLLFHYYDKDFNNEADTPDNFQSRRPNTSFCFLDIRSPGLGDTAMYLCATSQMGVFANYGYTFGSGTRLTVV.

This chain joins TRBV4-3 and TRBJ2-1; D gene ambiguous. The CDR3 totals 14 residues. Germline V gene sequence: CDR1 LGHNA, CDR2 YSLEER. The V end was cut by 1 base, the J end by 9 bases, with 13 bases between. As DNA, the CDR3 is TGCGCCAGCAGCCAAGGGAATTGGGCAGGTGAGCAGTTCTTC. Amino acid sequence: CASSQGNWAGEQFF.

In DNA, the CDR3 is TGTGCCAGCAATCTCGGGACTGCACCCACAGATACGCAGTATTTT. This encodes CASNLGTAPTDTQYF. This chain joins TRBV27 and TRBJ2-3, with a possible D match to TRBD2 (6 bases). Between the trimmed V and J ends, which lost 7 bases and 2 bases, there was a span of 16 bases. Germline V gene data show CDR1 as MNHEY and CDR2 as SMNVEV (reference sequence). The CDR3 consists of 15 residues.

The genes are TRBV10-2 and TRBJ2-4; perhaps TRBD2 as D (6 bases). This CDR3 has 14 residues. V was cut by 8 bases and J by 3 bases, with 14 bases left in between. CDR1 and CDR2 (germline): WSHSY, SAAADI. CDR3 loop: CASSWGVDKNIQYF. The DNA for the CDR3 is TGCGCCAGCTCGTGGGGGGTAGACAAAAACATTCAGTACTTC.

This CDR3 is CASSLLDTIYF. DNA of the CDR3: TGTGCCAGCAGCCTCTTGGACACCATATATTTT. The chain is built from TRBV11-2 and TRBJ1-3; D ambiguous. Germline V gene lookup returns CDR1 SGHAT and CDR2 FQNNGV. The CDR3 is made up of 11 amino acids. V lost 5 bases and J 8 bases, leaving 7 bases between the germline ends. The entire variable domain, with the rest obtained from reference TRBV11-2 and TRBJ1-3, is as follows: EAGVAQSPRYKIIEKRQSVAFWCNPISGHATLYWYQQILGQGPKLLIQFQNNGVVDDSQLPKDRFSAERLKGVDSTLKIQPAKLEDSAVYLCASSLLDTIYFGEGSWLTVV.

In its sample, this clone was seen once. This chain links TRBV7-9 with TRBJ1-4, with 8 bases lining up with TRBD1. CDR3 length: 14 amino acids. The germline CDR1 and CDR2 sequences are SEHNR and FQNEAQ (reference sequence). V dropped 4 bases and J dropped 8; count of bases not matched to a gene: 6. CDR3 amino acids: CASSSTGGHEKLFF. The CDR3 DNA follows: TGTGCCAGCAGCTCCACAGGGGGTCACGAAAAACTGTTTTTT.

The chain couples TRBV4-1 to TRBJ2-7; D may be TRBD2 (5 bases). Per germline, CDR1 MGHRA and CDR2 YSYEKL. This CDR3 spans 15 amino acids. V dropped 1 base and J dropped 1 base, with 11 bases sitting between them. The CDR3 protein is CASSQGLGSSYEQYF. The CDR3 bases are TGCGCCAGCAGCCAAGGGTTAGGGAGTTCCTACGAGCAGTACTTC.